Sequencing of this TCR beta chain was carried out in a study of OX40 agonist ivuxolimab in advanced cancers. This table comes from immunoSEQ multiplex PCR, and its TCRdb copy is limited to in-frame clones, with some not included. The repertoire holds around 20,000 clones, with 86% as singletons. The germline V gene encodes CDR1 SGHVS and CDR2 FNYEAQ. This CDR3 spans 14 amino acids. V was pared by 2 bases and J by 7 bases, with 4 bases of the junction left unmatched. This receptor was taken from an adult with an advanced solid tumor such as melanoma, head and neck, liver or kidney cancer. The sequencing used CD4+ or CD8+ T cells sorted from blood, collected in a trial of the OX40 agonist ivuxolimab. The chain is built from TRBV7-6 and TRBJ2-1, with 8 nucleotides matching TRBD2. CDR3 sequence reads: CASSLTSGLNEQFF. DNA for the CDR3: TGTGCCAGCAGCTTAACTAGCGGCCTGAATGAGCAGTTCTTC.